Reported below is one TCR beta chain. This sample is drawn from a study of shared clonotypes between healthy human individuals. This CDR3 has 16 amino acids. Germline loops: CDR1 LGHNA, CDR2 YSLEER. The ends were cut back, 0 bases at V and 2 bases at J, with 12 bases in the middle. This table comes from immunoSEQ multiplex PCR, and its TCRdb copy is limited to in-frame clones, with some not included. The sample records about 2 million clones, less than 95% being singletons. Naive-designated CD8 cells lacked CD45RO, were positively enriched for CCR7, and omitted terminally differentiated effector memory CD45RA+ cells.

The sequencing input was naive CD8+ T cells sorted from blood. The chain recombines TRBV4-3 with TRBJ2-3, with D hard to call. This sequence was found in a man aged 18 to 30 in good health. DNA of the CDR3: TGCGCCAGCAGCCAAGATCGTTTACAACTCACAGATACGCAGTATTTT. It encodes CASSQDRLQLTDTQYF.